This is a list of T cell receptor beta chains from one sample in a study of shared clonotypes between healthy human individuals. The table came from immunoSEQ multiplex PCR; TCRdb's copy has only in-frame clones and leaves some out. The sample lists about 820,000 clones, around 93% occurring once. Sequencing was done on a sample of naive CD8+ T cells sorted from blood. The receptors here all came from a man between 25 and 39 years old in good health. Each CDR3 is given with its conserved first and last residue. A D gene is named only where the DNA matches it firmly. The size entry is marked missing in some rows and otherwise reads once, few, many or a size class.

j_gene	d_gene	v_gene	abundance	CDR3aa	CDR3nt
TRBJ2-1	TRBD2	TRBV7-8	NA	CASSPLRLALYNEQFF	TGTGCCAGCAGCCCCCTCCGACTAGCTCTTTACAATGAGCAGTTCTTC
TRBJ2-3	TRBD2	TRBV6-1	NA	CASSDWDPPGTSGRTDTQYF	TGTGCCAGCAGTGATTGGGATCCGCCCGGGACTAGCGGGAGAACAGATACGCAGTATTTT
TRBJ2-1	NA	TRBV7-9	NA	CASLPHEQFF	TGTGCCAGCCTACCCCATGAGCAGTTCTTC
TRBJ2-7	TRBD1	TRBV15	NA	CATSVGQGADEQYF	TGTGCCACCAGCGTGGGACAGGGGGCGGACGAGCAGTACTTC
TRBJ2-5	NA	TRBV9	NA	CASSVIADFQETQYF	TGTGCCAGCAGCGTAATAGCGGACTTCCAAGAGACCCAGTACTTC
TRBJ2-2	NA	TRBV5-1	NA	CASSLLPGVNTGELFF	TGCGCCAGCAGCTTGCTCCCCGGGGTAAACACCGGGGAGCTGTTTTTT
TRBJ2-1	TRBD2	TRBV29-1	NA	CSVFSGASYNEQFF	TGCAGCGTCTTTAGCGGGGCCTCCTACAATGAGCAGTTCTTC
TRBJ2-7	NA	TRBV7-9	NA	CASSFQYEQYF	TGTGCCAGCAGCTTTCAATACGAGCAGTACTTC
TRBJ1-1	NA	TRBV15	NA	CATSRDRGANTEAFF	TGTGCCACCAGCAGAGATCGGGGGGCGAACACTGAAGCTTTCTTT
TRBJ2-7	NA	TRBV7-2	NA	CASSPSGGPYEQYF	TGTGCCAGCAGCCCCAGTGGGGGCCCCTACGAGCAGTACTTC
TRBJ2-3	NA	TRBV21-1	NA	CASRSGHPGTSTDTQYF	TGTGCCAGCAGATCGGGACACCCAGGGACGAGCACAGATACGCAGTATTTT
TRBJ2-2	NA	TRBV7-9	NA	CASSLLRNTGELFF	TGTGCCAGCAGCTTACTCCGGAACACCGGGGAGCTGTTTTTT
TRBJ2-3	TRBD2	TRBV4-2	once	CASSQDGLAGGPGRTDTQYF	TGTGCCAGCAGCCAAGACGGGCTAGCGGGAGGGCCAGGTAGGACAGATACGCAGTATTTT